The clone carrying this T cell receptor (beta chain) was detected once. This sample was included in a study of shared clonotypes between healthy human individuals. Sequencing was performed with immunoSEQ multiplex PCR; in TCRdb, only in-frame clones are kept and a portion is missing. Altogether hundreds of thousands of clones are present, about 97% being singletons, with the ten largest covering around 0.057%. The CDR3 length is 14 residues. Trimming cost V 4 bases and J 5 bases, with 15 bases left between them. Per the germline V gene, CDR1 is GTSNPN and CDR2 is SVGIG (reference sequence). This TCR derives from a woman in her twenties or thirties in good health. This chain connects TRBV30 to TRBJ1-3; D is unresolved. The sample taken for sequencing was naive CD4+ T cells sorted from blood. Subset in this sample: CD45RA+ positively selected. Written as DNA, the CDR3 is TGTGCCTGGAAACTTGCAGGCCTTCGAAACACCATATATTTT. This gives the protein CAWKLAGLRNTIYF.